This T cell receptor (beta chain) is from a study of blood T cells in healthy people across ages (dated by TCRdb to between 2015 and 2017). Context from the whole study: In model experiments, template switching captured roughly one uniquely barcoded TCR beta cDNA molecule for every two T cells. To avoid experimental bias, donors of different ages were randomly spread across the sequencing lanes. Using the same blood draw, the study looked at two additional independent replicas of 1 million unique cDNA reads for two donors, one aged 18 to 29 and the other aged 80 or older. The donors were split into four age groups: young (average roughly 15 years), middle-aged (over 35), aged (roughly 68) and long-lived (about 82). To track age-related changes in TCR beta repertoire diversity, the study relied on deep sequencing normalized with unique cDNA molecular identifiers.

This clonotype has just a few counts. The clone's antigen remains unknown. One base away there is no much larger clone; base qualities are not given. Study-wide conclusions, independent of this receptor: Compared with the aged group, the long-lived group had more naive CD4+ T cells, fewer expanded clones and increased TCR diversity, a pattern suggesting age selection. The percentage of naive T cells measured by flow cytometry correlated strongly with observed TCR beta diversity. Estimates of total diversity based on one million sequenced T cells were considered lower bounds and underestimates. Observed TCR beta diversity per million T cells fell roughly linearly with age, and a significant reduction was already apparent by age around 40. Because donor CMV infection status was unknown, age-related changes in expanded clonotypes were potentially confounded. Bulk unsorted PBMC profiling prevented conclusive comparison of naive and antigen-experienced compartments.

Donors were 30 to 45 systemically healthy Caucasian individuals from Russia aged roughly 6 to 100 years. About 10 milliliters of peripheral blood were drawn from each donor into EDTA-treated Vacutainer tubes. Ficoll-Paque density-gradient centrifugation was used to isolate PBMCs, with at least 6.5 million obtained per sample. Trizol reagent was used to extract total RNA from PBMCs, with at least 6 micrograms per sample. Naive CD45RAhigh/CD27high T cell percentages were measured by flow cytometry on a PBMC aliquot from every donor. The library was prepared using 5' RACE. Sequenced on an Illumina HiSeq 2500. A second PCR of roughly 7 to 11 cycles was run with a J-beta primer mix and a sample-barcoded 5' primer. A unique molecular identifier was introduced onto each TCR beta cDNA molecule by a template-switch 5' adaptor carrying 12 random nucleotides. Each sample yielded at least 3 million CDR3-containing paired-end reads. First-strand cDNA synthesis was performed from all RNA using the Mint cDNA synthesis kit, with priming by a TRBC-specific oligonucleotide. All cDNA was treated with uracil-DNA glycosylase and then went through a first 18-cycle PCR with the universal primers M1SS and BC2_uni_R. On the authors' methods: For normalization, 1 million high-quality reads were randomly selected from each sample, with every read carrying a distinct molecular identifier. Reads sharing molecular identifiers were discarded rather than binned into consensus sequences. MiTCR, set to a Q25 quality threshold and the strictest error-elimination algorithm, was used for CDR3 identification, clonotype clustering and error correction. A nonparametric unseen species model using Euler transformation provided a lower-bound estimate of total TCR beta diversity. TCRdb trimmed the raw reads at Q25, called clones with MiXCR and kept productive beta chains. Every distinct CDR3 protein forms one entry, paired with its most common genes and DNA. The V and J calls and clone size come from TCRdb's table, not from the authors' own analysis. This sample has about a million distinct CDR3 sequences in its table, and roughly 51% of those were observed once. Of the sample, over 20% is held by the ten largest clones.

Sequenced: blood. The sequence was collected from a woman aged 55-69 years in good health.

The CDR3 reads as follows: CASSRTALYGYTF. In nucleotide form, the sequence is TGTGCCAGCAGTCGGACAGCGCTCTATGGCTACACCTTC. Recombination joined TRBV2 with TRBJ1-2; TRBD1 might be the D gene, on 6 matching bases. According to the germline V gene, CDR1 reads SNHLY and CDR2 reads FYNNEI. The V end loses 5 bases and the J end loses 4 bases, and a stretch of 11 bases separates them. Reading from cysteine to phenylalanine, the CDR3 counts 13 amino acids. The only DNA kept is the CDR3, 39 bases in frame from the first base.